This TCR beta chain derives from a study of blood T cell repertoires in COVID-19. Trimming shortened V by 2 bases and J by 5 bases, and 10 bases separated the two germline ends. This CDR3 spans 13 amino acids. Germline V gene data show CDR1 as SNHLY and CDR2 as FYNNEI. Measured with immunoSEQ multiplex PCR; TCRdb has only the in-frame clones, and not every one. The data contain 60,000 to 95,000 clones, 74% of them seen just once; the ten biggest clones take up just over 2.5%. The clonotype originates from a human donor with acute or convalescent COVID-19. The donor label of this sample is uncertain. This chain links TRBV2 with TRBJ2-7, with D tentatively TRBD1 (6 bases). Sequences were obtained from peripheral blood. The DNA for the CDR3 is TGTGCCAGCAGTGAACAGGGGTTCAACGAGCAGTACTTC. It is translated as CASSEQGFNEQYF.